This T cell receptor beta chain was identified during a study of blood T cells in healthy people across ages. Study-level points and caveats: Expanded clonotype changes were possibly confounded by unknown donor CMV status. Calculation of diversity from one million T cells yielded estimates considered to be underestimates. Bulk PBMC profiling left naive and antigen-experienced comparisons inconclusive.

Primed by a sample-barcoded 5' primer and a J-beta primer mix, a second PCR proceeded for about 7 to 11 cycles. There were at least 3 million CDR3-containing paired-end reads obtained from each sample. MiXCR, applied by TCRdb to the 5' RACE reads, yields one record per CDR3 protein. Of approximately 690,000 distinct CDR3 sequences in the sample, approximately 50% were seen once. CDR3 size: 15 residues. From germline, CDR1 is SGHAT and CDR2 FQNNGV. As to this clonotype: Its antigen remains unidentified.

This sequence joins TRBV11-2 and TRBJ2-7, with 7 bases matching TRBD2. The tail of the sequence fits TRBJ2-5 better, so the J call may be wrong. Sequencing used blood. This sequence originates from a man between 60 and 70 years old in good health. CDR3 DNA sequence: TGTGCCAGCAGCTTAGGTCCAGCGGGAAAGGAGACCCAGTACTTC. It specifies CASSLGPAGKETQYF.